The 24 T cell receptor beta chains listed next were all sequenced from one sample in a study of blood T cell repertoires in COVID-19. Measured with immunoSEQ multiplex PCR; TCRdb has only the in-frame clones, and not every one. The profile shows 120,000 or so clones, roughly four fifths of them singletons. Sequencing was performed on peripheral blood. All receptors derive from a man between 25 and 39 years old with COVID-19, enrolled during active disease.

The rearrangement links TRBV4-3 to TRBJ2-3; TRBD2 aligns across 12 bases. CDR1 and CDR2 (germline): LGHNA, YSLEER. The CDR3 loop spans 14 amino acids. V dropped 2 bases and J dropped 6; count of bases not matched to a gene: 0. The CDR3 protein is CASSQTSGGDTQYF. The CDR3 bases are TGCGCCAGCAGCCAAACTAGCGGGGGGGATACGCAGTATTTT.

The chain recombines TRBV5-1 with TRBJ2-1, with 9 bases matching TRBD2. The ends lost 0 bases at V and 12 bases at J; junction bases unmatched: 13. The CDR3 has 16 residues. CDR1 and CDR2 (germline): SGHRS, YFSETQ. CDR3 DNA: TGCGCCAGCAGCTTGGATAGGGGCGGGAGGGCCGCGGGGCAGTTCTTC. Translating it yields CASSLDRGGRAAGQFF. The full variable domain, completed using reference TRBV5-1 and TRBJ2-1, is KAGVTQTPRYLIKTRGQQVTLSCSPISGHRSVSWYQQTPGQGLQFLFEYFSETQRNKGNFPGRFSGRQFSNSRSEMNVSTLELGDSALYLCASSLDRGGRAAGQFFGPGTRLTVL.

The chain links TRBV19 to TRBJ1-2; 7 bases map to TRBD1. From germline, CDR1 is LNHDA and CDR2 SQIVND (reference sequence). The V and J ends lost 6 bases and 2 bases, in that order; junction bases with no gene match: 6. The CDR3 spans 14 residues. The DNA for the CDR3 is TGTGCCAGTAGCAGAGGACAGGCGAACTATGGCTACACCTTC. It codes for CASSRGQANYGYTF.

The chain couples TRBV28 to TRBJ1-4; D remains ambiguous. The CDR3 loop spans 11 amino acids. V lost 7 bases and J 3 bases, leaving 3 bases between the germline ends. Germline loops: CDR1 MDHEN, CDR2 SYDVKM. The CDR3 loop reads CASISNEKLFF. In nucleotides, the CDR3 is TGTGCCAGCATCTCTAATGAAAAACTGTTTTTT.

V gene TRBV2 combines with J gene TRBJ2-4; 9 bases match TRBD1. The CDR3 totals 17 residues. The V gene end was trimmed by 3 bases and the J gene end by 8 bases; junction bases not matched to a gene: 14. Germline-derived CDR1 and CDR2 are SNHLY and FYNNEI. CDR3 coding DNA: TGTGCCAGCAGTGATAGGGGTTTTAAGACAGGGGGGTACATTCAGTACTTC. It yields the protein CASSDRGFKTGGYIQYF.

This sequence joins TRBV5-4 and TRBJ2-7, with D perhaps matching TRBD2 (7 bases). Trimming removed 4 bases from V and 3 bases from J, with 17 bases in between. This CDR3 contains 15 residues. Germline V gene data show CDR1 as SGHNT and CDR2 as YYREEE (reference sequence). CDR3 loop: CASSNLGEGGYEQYF. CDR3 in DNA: TGTGCCAGCAGCAACCTCGGGGAGGGGGGCTACGAGCAGTACTTC.

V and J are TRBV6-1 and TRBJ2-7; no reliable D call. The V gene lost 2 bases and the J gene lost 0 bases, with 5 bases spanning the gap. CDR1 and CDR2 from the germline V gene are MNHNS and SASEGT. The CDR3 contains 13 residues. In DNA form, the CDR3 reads TGTGCCAGCAGTGAATATAGCTCCTACGAGCAGTACTTC. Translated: CASSEYSSYEQYF.

The CDR3 sequence: CASSYPSGGARYEQFF. The CDR3 DNA reads TGTGCCAGCAGTTATCCCAGCGGGGGGGCACGGTATGAGCAGTTCTTC. The chain employs TRBV6-2 or TRBV6-3 and TRBJ2-1, with 10 bases matching TRBD2. This CDR3 is 16 amino acids long. Germline V gene data show CDR1 as MNHEY and CDR2 as SVGEGT. Trimming cost V 3 bases and J 8 bases; bases outside gene matches: 10.

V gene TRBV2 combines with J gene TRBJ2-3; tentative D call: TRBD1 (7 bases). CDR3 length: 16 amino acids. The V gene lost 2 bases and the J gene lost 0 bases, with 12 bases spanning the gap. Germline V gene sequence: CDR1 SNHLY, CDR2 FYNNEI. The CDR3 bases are TGTGCCAGCAGTGAATGGCAGGGGGGAAGCACAGATACGCAGTATTTT. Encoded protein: CASSEWQGGSTDTQYF.

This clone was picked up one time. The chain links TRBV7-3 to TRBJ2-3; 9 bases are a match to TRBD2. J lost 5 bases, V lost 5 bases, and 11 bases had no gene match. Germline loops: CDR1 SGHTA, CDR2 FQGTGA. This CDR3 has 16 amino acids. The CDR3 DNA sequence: TGTGCCAGCAGCATCACCCCGGGACTAGCAGGAGATACGCAGTATTTT. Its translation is CASSITPGLAGDTQYF. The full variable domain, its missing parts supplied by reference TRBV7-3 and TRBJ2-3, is GAGVSQTPSNKVTEKGKYVELRCDPISGHTALYWYRQSLGQGPEFLIYFQGTGAADDSGLPNDRFFAVRPEGSVSTLKIQRTERGDSAVYLCASSITPGLAGDTQYFGPGTRLTVL.

CDR3 protein: CASSPRTTANTGELFF. CDR3 bases: TGTGCCAGTAGTCCACGGACAACTGCGAACACCGGGGAGCTGTTTTTT. The V call is TRBV19, the J call TRBJ2-2, with D possibly matching TRBD1 (5 bases). This CDR3 region has 16 residues. Germline lookup yields CDR1 LNHDA and CDR2 SQIVND (reference sequence). Trimming removed 5 bases at V and 0 bases at J, with 13 bases between.

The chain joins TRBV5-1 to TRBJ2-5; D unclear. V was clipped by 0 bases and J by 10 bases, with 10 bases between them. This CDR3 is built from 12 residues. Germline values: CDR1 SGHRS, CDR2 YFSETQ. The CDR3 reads CASSLARSHQYF. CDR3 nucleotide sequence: TGCGCCAGCAGCTTGGCGCGAAGCCACCAGTACTTC. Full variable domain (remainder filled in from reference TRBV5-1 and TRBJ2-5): KAGVTQTPRYLIKTRGQQVTLSCSPISGHRSVSWYQQTPGQGLQFLFEYFSETQRNKGNFPGRFSGRQFSNSRSEMNVSTLELGDSALYLCASSLARSHQYFGPGTRLLVL.

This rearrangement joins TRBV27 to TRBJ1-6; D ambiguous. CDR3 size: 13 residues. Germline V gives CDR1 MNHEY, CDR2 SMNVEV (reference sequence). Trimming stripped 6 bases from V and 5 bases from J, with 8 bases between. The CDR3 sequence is CASRSLDNSPLHF. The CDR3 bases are TGTGCCAGCAGGTCACTCGATAATTCACCCCTCCACTTT.

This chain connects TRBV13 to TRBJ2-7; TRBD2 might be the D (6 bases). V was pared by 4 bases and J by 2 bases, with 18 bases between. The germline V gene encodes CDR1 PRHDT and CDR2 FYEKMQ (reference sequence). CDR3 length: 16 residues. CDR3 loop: CASSSTTGEPTYEQYF. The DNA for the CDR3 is TGTGCCAGCAGCTCTACGACGGGGGAACCGACCTACGAGCAGTACTTC.

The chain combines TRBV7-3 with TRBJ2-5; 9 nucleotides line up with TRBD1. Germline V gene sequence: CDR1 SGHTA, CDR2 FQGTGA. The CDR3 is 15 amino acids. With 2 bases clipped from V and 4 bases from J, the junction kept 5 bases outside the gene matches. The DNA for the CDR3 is TGTGCCAGCAGCTTAGGACAGGGGCTAGGAGAGACCCAGTACTTC. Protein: CASSLGQGLGETQYF.

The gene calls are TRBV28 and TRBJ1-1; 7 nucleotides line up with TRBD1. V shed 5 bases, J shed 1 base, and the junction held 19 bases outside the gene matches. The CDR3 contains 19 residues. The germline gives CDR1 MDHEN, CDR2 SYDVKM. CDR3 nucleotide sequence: TGTGCCAGCAGTCCCCGATGGGGACAGCGAGATGGGTGGAACACTGAAGCTTTCTTT. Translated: CASSPRWGQRDGWNTEAFF.

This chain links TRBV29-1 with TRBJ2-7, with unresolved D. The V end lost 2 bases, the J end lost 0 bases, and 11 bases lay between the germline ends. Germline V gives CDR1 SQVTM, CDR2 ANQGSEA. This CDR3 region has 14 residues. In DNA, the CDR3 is TGCAGCGTTGAATTCAGGCACGACTCCTACGAGCAGTACTTC. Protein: CSVEFRHDSYEQYF.

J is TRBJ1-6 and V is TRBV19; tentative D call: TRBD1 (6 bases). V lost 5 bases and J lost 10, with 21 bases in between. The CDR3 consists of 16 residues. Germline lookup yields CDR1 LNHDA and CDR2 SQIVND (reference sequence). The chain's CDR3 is CASSSPYREKSSPLHF. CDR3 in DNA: TGTGCCAGTAGTTCGCCCTACAGGGAAAAGAGCTCACCCCTCCACTTT.

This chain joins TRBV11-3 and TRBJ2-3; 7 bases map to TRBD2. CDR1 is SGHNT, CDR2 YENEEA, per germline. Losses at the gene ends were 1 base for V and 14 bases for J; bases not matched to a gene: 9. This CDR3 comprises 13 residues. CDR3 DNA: TGTGCCAGCAGCTTAGTTGCCCTAGCGGAGAGGTATTTT. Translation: CASSLVALAERYF.

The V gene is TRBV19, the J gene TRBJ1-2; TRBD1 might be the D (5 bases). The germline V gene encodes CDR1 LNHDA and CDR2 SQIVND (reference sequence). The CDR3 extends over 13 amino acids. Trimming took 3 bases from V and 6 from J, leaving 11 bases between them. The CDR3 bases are TGTGCCAGTAGTATGGGCAGGGATGATGGCTACACCTTC. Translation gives CASSMGRDDGYTF.

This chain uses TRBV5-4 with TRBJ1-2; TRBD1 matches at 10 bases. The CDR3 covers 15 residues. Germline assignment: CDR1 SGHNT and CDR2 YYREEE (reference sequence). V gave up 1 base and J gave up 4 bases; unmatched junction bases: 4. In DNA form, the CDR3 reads TGTGCCAGCAGCTTGTATGGGACAGGGGTCTATGGCTACACCTTC. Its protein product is CASSLYGTGVYGYTF. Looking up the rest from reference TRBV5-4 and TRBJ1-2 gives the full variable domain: ETGVTQSPTHLIKTRGQQVTLRCSSQSGHNTVSWYQQALGQGPQFIFQYYREEENGRGNFPPRFSGLQFPNYSSELNVNALELDDSALYLCASSLYGTGVYGYTFGSGTRLTVV.

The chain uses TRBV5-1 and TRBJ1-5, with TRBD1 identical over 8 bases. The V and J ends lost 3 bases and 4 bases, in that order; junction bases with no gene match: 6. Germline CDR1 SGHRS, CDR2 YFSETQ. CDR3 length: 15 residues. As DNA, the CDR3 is TGCGCCAGCAGCTCGGGGACAGGCGAAAATCAGCCCCAGCATTTT. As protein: CASSSGTGENQPQHF.

The CDR3 nucleotides read TGTGCCTGGAGTGTACCGGGGCTAGCGGGATACAATGAGCAGTTCTTC. Translation gives CAWSVPGLAGYNEQFF. V is TRBV30 and J is TRBJ2-1; 9 positions agree with TRBD2. The CDR3 loop spans 16 amino acids. After removal of 0 bases from V and 4 bases from J, the junction contained 7 bases not matched to a gene. Germline loops: CDR1 GTSNPN, CDR2 SVGIG (reference sequence).

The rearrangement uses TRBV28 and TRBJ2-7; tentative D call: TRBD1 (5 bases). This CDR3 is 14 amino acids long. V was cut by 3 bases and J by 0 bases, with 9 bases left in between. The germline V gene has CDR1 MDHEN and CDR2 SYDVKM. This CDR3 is CASSLGQSSYEQYF. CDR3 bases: TGTGCCAGCAGTTTGGGGCAGAGCTCCTACGAGCAGTACTTC. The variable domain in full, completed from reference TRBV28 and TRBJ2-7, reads DVKVTQSSRYLVKRTGEKVFLECVQDMDHENMFWYRQDPGLGLRLIYFSYDVKMKEKGDIPEGYSVSREKKERFSLILESASTNQTSMYLCASSLGQSSYEQYFGPGTRLTVT.